This TCR beta chain was documented in a study of blood T cell repertoires in COVID-19. Authors' methods: Cell counts per sample came from amplifying reference gene primers. The protocol was immunoSEQ multiplex PCR, while the TCRdb copy is restricted to in-frame clones and leaves out a portion. V and J calls plus clone size are reproduced from that table; the DNA served to infer D and trimming. The repertoire holds 150,000 to 200,000 clones, 79% seen once, with 17% in the top ten. The receptor's source is a man between 60 and 70 years old with active or convalescent COVID-19. The sample consisted of peripheral blood.

This chain's CDR3 is CASSSLPGGLQTDTQYF. The CDR3 DNA follows: TGTGCCAGCAGCTCACTACCGGGAGGGCTGCAAACAGATACGCAGTATTTT. The chain links TRBV7-3 to TRBJ2-3, with TRBD2 identical over 8 bases. The CDR3 is made up of 17 amino acids. The V gene's germline CDR1 is SGHTA and CDR2 FQGTGA. J gave up 3 bases and V 4 bases, and 12 bases lay outside the gene matches. Full variable domain (missing parts from reference TRBV7-3 and TRBJ2-3): GAGVSQTPSNKVTEKGKYVELRCDPISGHTALYWYRQSLGQGPEFLIYFQGTGAADDSGLPNDRFFAVRPEGSVSTLKIQRTERGDSAVYLCASSSLPGGLQTDTQYFGPGTRLTVL.